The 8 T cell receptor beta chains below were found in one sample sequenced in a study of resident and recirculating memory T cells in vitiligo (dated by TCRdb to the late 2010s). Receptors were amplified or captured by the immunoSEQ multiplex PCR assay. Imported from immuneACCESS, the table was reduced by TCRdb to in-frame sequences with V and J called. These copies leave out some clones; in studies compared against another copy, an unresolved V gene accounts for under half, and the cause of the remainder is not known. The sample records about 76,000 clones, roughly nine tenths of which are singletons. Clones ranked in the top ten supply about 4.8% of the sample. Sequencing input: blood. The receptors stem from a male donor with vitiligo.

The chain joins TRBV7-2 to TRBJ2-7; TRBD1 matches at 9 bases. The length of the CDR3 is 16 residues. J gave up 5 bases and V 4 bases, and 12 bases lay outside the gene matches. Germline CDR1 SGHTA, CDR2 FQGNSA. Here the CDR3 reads CASSSDRDRAPNEQYF. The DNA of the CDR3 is TGTGCCAGCAGCTCCGACCGGGACAGGGCTCCCAACGAGCAGTACTTC.

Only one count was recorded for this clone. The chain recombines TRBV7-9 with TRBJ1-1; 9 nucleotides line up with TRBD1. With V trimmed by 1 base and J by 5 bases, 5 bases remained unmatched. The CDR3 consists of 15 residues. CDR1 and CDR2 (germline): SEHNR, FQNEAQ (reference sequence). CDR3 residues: CASSLGQGVRTEAFF. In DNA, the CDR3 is TGTGCCAGCAGCTTAGGACAGGGGGTGCGGACTGAAGCTTTCTTT. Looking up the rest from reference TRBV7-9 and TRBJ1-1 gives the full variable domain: DTGVSQNPRHKITKRGQNVTFRCDPISEHNRLYWYRQTLGQGPEFLTYFQNEAQLEKSRLLSDRFSAERPKGSFSTLEIQRTEQGDSAMYLCASSLGQGVRTEAFFGQGTRLTVV.

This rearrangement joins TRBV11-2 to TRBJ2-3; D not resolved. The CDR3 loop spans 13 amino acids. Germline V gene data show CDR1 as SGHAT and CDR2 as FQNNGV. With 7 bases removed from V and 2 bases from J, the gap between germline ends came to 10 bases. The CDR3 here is CASMPSVTDTQYF. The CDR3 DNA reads TGTGCCAGCATGCCTAGTGTCACAGATACGCAGTATTTT.

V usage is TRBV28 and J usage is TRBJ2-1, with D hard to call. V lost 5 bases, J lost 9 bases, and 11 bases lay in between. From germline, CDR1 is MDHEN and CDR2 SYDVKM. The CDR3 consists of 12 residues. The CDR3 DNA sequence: TGTGCCAGCAGTCTCAACGGTTTTGAGCAGTTCTTC. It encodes CASSLNGFEQFF.

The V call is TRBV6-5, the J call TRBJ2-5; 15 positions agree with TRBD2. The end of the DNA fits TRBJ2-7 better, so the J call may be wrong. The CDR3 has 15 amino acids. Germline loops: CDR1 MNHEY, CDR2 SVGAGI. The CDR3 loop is CASSLGTSGRYEQYF. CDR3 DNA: TGTGCCAGCAGCCTCGGGACTAGCGGGAGGTACGAGCAGTACTTC.

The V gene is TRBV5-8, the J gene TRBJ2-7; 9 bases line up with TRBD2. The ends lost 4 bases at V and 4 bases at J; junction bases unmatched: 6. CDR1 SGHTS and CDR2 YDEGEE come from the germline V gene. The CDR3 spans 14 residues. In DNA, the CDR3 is TGTGCCAGCAGCCTTAGCGGGAGAATTTACGAGCAGTACTTC. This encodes CASSLSGRIYEQYF.

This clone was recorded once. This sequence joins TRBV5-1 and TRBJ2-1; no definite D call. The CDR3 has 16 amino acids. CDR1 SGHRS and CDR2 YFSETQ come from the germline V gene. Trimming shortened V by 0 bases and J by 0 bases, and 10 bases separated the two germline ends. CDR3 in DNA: TGCGCCAGCAGCTTGGAGTTGCGGAGCTCCTACAATGAGCAGTTCTTC. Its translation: CASSLELRSSYNEQFF. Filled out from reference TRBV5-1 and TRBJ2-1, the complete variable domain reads KAGVTQTPRYLIKTRGQQVTLSCSPISGHRSVSWYQQTPGQGLQFLFEYFSETQRNKGNFPGRFSGRQFSNSRSEMNVSTLELGDSALYLCASSLELRSSYNEQFFGPGTRLTVL.

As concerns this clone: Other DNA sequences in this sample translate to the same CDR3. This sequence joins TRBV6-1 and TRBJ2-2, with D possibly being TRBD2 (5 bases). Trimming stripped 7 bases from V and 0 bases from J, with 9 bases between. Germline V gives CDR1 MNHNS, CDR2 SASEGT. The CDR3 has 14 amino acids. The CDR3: CASILAANTGELFF. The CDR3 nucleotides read TGTGCCAGCATCCTAGCTGCGAACACCGGGGAGCTGTTTTTT.